This passage covers 24 T cell receptor beta chains from one sample sequenced in a study of blood T cell repertoires in COVID-19 (dated by TCRdb to about 2020). Library construction relied on the immunoSEQ multiplex PCR assay. TCRdb stores this immuneACCESS table with in-frame sequences only. Part of the clones is absent; in the studies checked, under half of the shortfall reflects unresolved V genes, and no reason is known for the rest. This sample gives over 300,000 clones in total; almost 90% of them show up just once. The top ten clonotypes cover 5% to 8.5% of the sample. Sequenced material: peripheral blood. These receptors all come from a man in his late teens or twenties with active or convalescent COVID-19.

The chain has TRBV2 and TRBJ2-7, with 9 nucleotides matching TRBD1. CDR1 and CDR2 (germline): SNHLY, FYNNEI. J lost 1 base, V lost 10 bases, and 8 bases had no gene match. This CDR3 has 14 amino acids. The CDR3 bases are TGTGCCACCAGCCGGGACAGGGCTTCCTACGAGCAGTACTTC. It codes for CATSRDRASYEQYF.

The V call is TRBV27, the J call TRBJ2-1, with 8 bases that match TRBD1. The CDR3 length is 15 residues. Germline V gene data show CDR1 as MNHEY and CDR2 as SMNVEV (reference sequence). With 6 bases clipped from V and 1 base from J, the junction kept 5 bases outside the gene matches. This CDR3 is CASRGRDRSYNEQFF. CDR3 DNA sequence: TGTGCCAGCAGGGGCCGGGACAGGTCCTACAATGAGCAGTTCTTC.

This chain connects TRBV3-1 (or the pseudogene TRBV3-2) to TRBJ2-3; D gene ambiguous. The ends were cut back, 3 bases at V and 3 bases at J, with 7 bases in the middle. There are 13 residues in the CDR3. Germline V gives CDR1 LGHDT, CDR2 YNNKEL (reference sequence). The CDR3 loop reads CASSHYPTDTQYF. The CDR3 coding sequence is TGTGCCAGCAGCCACTATCCGACAGATACGCAGTATTTT.

The CDR3 is CASSELGGRNFGTQYF. The CDR3 coding sequence is TGTGCCAGCAGTGAACTGGGGGGGCGAAATTTTGGGACCCAGTACTTC. The V and J genes are TRBV2 and TRBJ2-5; D may be TRBD2 (7 bases). Trimming removed 2 bases from V and 7 bases from J, with 20 bases in between. Germline assignment: CDR1 SNHLY and CDR2 FYNNEI. CDR3 length equals 16 residues.

The chain is built from TRBV7-3 and TRBJ2-1; 7 positions match TRBD1. The CDR3 loop spans 15 amino acids. CDR1 and CDR2 (germline): SGHTA, FQGTGA. The trim removed 1 base at V and 5 bases at J, leaving 5 bases unmatched. In nucleotides, the CDR3 is TGTGCCAGCAGCTTAAATCCAGGGGGTAACAATGAGCAGTTCTTC. Its protein is CASSLNPGGNNEQFF.

This clone was counted between two and nine times. This rearrangement joins TRBV2 to TRBJ1-5; no firm D call. Trimming cost V 8 bases and J 0 bases, with 20 bases left between them. The germline V gene encodes CDR1 SNHLY and CDR2 FYNNEI. The CDR3 totals 17 residues. The CDR3 DNA is TGTGCCAGCCGCCCGGAGGGCCGGGCCTATAGCAATCAGCCCCAGCATTTT. Its protein is CASRPEGRAYSNQPQHF.

The CDR3 loop reads CASSHKQGARAEAFF. CDR3 in DNA: TGTGCCAGCAGCCACAAACAGGGGGCGAGGGCTGAAGCTTTCTTT. The chain links TRBV3-1 (or the pseudogene TRBV3-2) to TRBJ1-1; 9 bases line up with TRBD1. This CDR3 is 15 amino acids long. The germline CDR1 and CDR2 sequences are LGHDT and YNNKEL (reference sequence). J gave up 6 bases and V 3 bases, and 8 bases lay outside the gene matches.

The rearrangement joins TRBV24-1 to TRBJ1-5; 8 positions agree with TRBD1. CDR1 and CDR2 (germline): KGHDR, SFDVKD. The CDR3 loop spans 15 amino acids. The trim removed 3 bases at V and 2 bases at J, leaving 2 bases unmatched. CDR3 DNA: TGTGCCACCAGTGATATGACAGGGGGCAATCAGCCCCAGCATTTT. Its protein is CATSDMTGGNQPQHF.

This clone was recorded only once. The chain combines TRBV6-5 with TRBJ1-1, with D unclear. V lost 5 bases, J lost 8 bases, and 12 bases lay in between. Germline CDR1 MNHEY, CDR2 SVGAGI. The CDR3 length is 12 residues. DNA for the CDR3: TGTGCCAGCAGTCGGCCGGGTGGAGAAGCTTTCTTT. It translates to CASSRPGGEAFF.

This rearrangement joins TRBV9 to TRBJ1-3; D call uncertain. Germline V CDR1 and CDR2: SGDLS, YYNGEE. This CDR3 spans 15 amino acids. Trimming took off 0 bases at V and 2 bases at J, with 9 bases between the two ends. The CDR3 reads CASSVGSGTGNTIYF. The CDR3 bases are TGTGCCAGCAGCGTAGGGTCGGGGACTGGAAACACCATATATTTT.

This chain links TRBV6-5 with TRBJ2-3; D is perhaps TRBD2 (5 bases). V was pared by 2 bases and J by 0 bases, with 12 bases between. CDR3 length: 16 amino acids. Germline assignment: CDR1 MNHEY and CDR2 SVGAGI. The CDR3 is CASSYRTSPSTDTQYF. In DNA, the CDR3 is TGTGCCAGCAGTTACCGAACTAGTCCTAGCACAGATACGCAGTATTTT.

The chain couples TRBV12-3 or TRBV12-4 to TRBJ2-7; D not certain. CDR3 length: 12 residues. Trimming removed 3 bases from V and 3 bases from J, with 6 bases in between. The DNA of the CDR3 is TGTGCCAGCAGTTTTTCCAACTACGAGCAGTACTTC. As protein: CASSFSNYEQYF.

The V gene is TRBV27, the J gene TRBJ2-3; TRBD2 agrees at 7 bases. Germline V CDR1 and CDR2: MNHEY, SMNVEV (reference sequence). V lost 9 bases and J lost 0; bases outside the gene matches: 15. CDR3 size: 17 residues. The CDR3 spells CASRGAGVTGSTDTQYF. CDR3 bases: TGTGCCAGTCGAGGTGCGGGAGTAACGGGCAGCACAGATACGCAGTATTTT.

This clone was recorded a few times. The rearrangement links TRBV12-3 or TRBV12-4 to TRBJ1-1; D call uncertain. The CDR3 runs to 13 residues. Trimming took 1 base from V and 6 from J, leaving 9 bases between them. The CDR3 sequence: CASSLGEVAEAFF. CDR3 DNA: TGTGCCAGCAGTTTAGGGGAGGTTGCTGAAGCTTTCTTT.

This chain links TRBV28 with TRBJ1-4; tentatively, D is TRBD1 (6 bases). The CDR3 length is 14 residues. The germline V and J ends were trimmed by 4 bases and 17 bases, with 23 bases remaining between them. The germline V gene has CDR1 MDHEN and CDR2 SYDVKM. The CDR3 DNA sequence: TGTGCCAGCAGTTCCCCAGGGCAGGGGCCAGCTCCTTTTTTT. This translates into CASSSPGQGPAPFF. Based on the CDR3 plus reference TRBV28 and TRBJ1-4, the full variable domain is DVKVTQSSRYLVKRTGEKVFLECVQDMDHENMFWYRQDPGLGLRLIYFSYDVKMKEKGDIPEGYSVSREKKERFSLILESASTNQTSMYLCASSSPGQGPAPFFGSGTQLSVL.

This clone occurred once. The rearrangement links TRBV7-9 to TRBJ1-1, with 8 nucleotides matching TRBD1. The CDR3 length is 15 residues. From germline, CDR1 is SEHNR and CDR2 FQNEAQ (reference sequence). V lost 3 bases, J lost 3 bases, and 6 bases stayed unmatched. CDR3 in amino acids: CASSFRNRGYTEAFF. Here the CDR3 DNA reads TGTGCCAGCAGCTTCCGAAACAGGGGGTACACTGAAGCTTTCTTT.

This chain links TRBV10-2 with TRBJ1-6; 8 bases agree with TRBD1. Germline values: CDR1 WSHSY, CDR2 SAAADI. V lost 6 bases and J lost 10; bases outside the gene matches: 5. CDR3 length: 13 residues. The CDR3: CASRGQERSPLHF. The CDR3 coding sequence is TGCGCCAGCAGGGGACAGGAGCGATCACCCCTCCACTTT.

The rearrangement joins TRBV9 to TRBJ1-4; 8 bases align to TRBD1. J was trimmed by 5 bases and V by 4 bases; bases with no gene match: 7. CDR1 is SGDLS and CDR2 is YYNGEE in the germline V gene. The CDR3 length is 15 residues. The CDR3 DNA reads as TGTGCCAGCAGCAGAACCGGGACAGGCAATGAAAAACTGTTTTTT. This codes for CASSRTGTGNEKLFF.

The chain links TRBV7-6 to TRBJ2-5, with TRBD2 as a possible D gene (5 bases). V dropped 5 bases and J dropped 1 base, with 14 bases sitting between them. In germline, CDR1 is SGHVS, CDR2 FNYEAQ. This CDR3 comprises 15 residues. CDR3 bases: TGTGCCAGCAGCCGCACGAGGGCGATCCAAGAGACCCAGTACTTC. Its translation is CASSRTRAIQETQYF.

The chain links TRBV3-1 (or the pseudogene TRBV3-2) to TRBJ2-1, with D uncertain. CDR3 length equals 15 residues. Between the trimmed V and J ends, which lost 1 base and 0 bases, there was a span of 7 bases. CDR1 is LGHDT and CDR2 is YNNKEL in the germline V gene (reference sequence). CDR3 bases: TGTGCCAGCAGCCAAGTAGTCGACTCCTACAATGAGCAGTTCTTC. This gives the protein CASSQVVDSYNEQFF.

The chain carries TRBV6-5 and TRBJ1-4, with 7 bases fitting TRBD1. The length of the CDR3 is 13 residues. J lost 11 bases, V lost 7 bases, and 10 bases had no gene match. Germline V CDR1 and CDR2: MNHEY, SVGAGI. CDR3 protein: CASTMTGLGKLFF. CDR3 bases: TGTGCCAGCACGATGACAGGGCTGGGGAAACTGTTTTTT.

The chain is built from TRBV7-2 and TRBJ1-1; perhaps TRBD1 as D (6 bases). V was trimmed by 5 bases and J by 7 bases, leaving 11 bases between them. The CDR3 spans 12 residues. The V gene's germline CDR1 is SGHTA and CDR2 FQGNSA. Here the CDR3 reads CASSLRGGEAFF. The CDR3 coding sequence is TGTGCCAGCAGCCTAAGAGGGGGTGAAGCTTTCTTT.

This chain joins TRBV3-1 (or the pseudogene TRBV3-2) and TRBJ2-2; 13 nucleotides line up with TRBD2. Germline CDR1 reads LGHDT; CDR2 reads YNNKEL (reference sequence). V lost 8 bases, J lost 1 base, and 7 bases stayed unmatched. The CDR3 spans 17 residues. The CDR3 here is CASLRTSGGRNTGELFF. The DNA for the CDR3 is TGTGCCAGCCTACGGACTAGCGGGGGCCGGAACACCGGGGAGCTGTTTTTT.

This clone occurred a few times. The chain joins TRBV6-2 or TRBV6-3 to TRBJ1-1; D is ambiguous. Germline V gives CDR1 MNHEY, CDR2 SVGEGT. The CDR3 contains 13 residues. The V end was cut by 6 bases, the J end by 0 bases, with 8 bases between. For the CDR3, the DNA is TGTGCCAGCAGCCTCTTCTTGAACACTGAAGCTTTCTTT. As protein: CASSLFLNTEAFF.